This entry features one TCR beta chain sequence. Its antigen remains unknown. Vbeta (60) and Jbeta (13) primers were used in the PCR. Repertoires were generated with immunoSEQ multiplex PCR, while TCRdb's copy carries only in-frame clones and drops some. Its table lists about 67,000 clones. This entry is derived from a study of cytomegalovirus exposure and HLA in healthy donors. V lost 6 bases to trimming and J lost 1 base; unmatched junction nucleotides: 9. The germline CDR1 and CDR2 sequences are SEHNR and FQNEAQ (reference sequence). The CDR3 is 16 residues long. The study, taken as a whole, reports: Analyzed later, most CMV-associated TCR beta chains appeared HLA-restricted.

The sequencing sample was made of PBMCs. The TCR comes from a boy between 10 and 17 years old in good health and CMV-seronegative. This chain connects TRBV7-9 to TRBJ1-1; 9 nucleotides agree with TRBD1. CDR3 coding DNA: TGTGCCAGCAGTTCCGGGACAGGGAGGGGGAACACTGAAGCTTTCTTT. This codes for CASSSGTGRGNTEAFF.